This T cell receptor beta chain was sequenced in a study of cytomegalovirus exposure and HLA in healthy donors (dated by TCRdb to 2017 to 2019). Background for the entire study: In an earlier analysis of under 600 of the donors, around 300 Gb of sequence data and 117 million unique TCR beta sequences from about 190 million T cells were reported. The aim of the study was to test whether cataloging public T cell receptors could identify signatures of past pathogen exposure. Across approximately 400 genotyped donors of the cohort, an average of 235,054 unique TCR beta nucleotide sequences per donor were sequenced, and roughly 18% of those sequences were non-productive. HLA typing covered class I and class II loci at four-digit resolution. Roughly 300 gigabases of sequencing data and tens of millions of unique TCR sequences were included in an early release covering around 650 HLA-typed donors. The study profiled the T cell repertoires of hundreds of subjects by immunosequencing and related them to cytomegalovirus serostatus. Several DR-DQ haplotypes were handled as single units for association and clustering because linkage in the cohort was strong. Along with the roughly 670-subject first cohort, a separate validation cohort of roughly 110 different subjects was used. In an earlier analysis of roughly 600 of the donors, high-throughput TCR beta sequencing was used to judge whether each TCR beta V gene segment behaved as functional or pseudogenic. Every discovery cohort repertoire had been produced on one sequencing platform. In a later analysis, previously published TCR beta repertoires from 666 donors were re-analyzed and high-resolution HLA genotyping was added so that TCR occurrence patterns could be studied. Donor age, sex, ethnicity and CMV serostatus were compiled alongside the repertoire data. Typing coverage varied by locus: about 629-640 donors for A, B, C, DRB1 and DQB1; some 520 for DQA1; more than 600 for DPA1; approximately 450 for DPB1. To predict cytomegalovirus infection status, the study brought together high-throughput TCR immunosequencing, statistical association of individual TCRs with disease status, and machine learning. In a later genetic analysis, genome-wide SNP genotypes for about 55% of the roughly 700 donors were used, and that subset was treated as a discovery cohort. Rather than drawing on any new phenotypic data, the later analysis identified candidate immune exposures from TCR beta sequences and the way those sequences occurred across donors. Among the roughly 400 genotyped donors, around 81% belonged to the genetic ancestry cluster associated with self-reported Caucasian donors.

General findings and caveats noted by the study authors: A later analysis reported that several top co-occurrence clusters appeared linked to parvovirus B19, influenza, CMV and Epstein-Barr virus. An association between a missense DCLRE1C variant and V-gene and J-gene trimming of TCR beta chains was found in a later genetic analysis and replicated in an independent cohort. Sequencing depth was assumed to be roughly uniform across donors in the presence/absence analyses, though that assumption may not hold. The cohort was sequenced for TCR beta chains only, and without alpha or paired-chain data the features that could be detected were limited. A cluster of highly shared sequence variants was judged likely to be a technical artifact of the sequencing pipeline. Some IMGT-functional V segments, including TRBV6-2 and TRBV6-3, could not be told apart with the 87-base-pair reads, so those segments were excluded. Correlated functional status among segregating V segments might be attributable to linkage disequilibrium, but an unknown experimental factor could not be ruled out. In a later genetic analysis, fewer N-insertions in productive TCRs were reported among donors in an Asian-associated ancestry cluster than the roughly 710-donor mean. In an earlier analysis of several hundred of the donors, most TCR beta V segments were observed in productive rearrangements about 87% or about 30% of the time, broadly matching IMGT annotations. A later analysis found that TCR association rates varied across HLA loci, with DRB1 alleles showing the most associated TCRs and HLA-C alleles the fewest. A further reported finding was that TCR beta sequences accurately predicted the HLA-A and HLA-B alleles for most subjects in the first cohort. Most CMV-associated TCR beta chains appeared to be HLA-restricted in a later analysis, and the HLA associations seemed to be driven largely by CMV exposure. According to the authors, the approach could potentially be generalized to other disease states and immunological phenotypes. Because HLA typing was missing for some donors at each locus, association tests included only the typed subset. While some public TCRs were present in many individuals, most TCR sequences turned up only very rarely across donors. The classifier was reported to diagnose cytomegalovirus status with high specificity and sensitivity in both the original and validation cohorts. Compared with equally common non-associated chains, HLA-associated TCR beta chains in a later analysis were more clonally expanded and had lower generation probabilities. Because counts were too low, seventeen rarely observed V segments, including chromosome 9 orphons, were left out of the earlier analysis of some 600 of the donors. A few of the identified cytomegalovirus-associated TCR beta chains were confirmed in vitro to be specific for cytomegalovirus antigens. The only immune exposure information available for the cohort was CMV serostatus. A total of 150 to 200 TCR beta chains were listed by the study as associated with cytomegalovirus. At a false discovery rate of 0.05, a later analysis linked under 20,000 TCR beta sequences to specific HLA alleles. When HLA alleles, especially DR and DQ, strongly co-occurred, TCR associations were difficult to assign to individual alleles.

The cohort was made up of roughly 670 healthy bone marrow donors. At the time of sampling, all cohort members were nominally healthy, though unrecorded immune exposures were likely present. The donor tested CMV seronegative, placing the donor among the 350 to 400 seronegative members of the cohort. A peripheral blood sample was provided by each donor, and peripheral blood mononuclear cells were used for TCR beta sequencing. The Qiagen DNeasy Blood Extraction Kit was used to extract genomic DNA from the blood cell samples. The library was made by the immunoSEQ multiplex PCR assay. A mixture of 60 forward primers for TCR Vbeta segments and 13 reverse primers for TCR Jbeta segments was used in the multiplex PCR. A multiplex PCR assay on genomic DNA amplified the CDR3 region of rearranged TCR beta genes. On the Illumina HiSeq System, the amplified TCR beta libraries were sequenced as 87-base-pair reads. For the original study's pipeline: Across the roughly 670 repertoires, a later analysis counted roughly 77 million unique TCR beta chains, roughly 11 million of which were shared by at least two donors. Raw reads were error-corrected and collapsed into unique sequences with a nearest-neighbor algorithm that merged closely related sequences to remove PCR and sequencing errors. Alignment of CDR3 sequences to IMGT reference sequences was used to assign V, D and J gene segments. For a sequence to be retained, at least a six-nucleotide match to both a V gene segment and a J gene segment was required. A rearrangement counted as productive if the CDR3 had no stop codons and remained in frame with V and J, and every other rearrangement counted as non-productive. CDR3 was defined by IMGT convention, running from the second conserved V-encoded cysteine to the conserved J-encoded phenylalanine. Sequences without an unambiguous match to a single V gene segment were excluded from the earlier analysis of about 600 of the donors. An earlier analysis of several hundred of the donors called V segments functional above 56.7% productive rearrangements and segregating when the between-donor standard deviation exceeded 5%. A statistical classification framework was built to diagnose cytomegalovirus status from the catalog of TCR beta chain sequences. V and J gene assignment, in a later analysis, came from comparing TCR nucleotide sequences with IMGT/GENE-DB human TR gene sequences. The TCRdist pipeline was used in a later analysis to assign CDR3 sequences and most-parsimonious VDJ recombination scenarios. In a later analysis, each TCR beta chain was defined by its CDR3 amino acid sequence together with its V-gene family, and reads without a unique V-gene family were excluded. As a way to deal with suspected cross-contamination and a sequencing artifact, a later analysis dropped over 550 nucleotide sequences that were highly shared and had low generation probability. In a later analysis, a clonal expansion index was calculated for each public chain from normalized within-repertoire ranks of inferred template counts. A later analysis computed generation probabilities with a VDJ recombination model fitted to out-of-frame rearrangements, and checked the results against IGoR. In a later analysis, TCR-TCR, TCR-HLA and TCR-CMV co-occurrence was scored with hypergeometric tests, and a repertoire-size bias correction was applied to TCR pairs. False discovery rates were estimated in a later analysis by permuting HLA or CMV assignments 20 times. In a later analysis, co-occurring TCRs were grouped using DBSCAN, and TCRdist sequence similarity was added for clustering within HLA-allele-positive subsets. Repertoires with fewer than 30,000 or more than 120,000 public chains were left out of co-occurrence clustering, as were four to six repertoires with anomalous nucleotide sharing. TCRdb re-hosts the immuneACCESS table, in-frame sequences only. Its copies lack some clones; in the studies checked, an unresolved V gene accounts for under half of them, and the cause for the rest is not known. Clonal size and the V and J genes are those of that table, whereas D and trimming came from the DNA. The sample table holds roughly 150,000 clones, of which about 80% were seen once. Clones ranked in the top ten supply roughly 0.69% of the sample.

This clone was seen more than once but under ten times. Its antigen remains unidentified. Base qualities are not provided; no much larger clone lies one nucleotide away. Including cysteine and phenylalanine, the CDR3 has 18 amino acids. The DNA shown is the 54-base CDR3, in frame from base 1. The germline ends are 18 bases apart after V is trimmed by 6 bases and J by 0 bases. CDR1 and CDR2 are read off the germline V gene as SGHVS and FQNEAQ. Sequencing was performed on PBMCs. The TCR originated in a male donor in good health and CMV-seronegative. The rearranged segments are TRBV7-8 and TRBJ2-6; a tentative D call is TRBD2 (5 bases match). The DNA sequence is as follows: TGTGCCAGCAGGTTTACGGGAACGGGGTTCTCTGGGGCCAACGTCCTGACTTTC. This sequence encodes CASRFTGTGFSGANVLTF. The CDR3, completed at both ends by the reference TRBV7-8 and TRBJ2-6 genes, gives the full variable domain GAGVSQSPRYKVAKRGQDVALRCDPISGHVSLFWYQQALGQGPEFLTYFQNEAQLDKSGLPSDRFFAERPEGSVSTLKIQRTQQEDSAVYLCASRFTGTGFSGANVLTFGAGSRLTVL.